The 15 T cell receptor beta chains below all came from one sample that was sequenced in a study of patients and donors after allogeneic stem cell transplantation. TCRdb itself ran the RT-PCR reads through MiXCR, one entry per CDR3 protein. The sample lists about a million distinct CDR3 sequences; roughly 18% were seen once. Sequencing input: blood, either unsorted or a sorted T cell fraction (not recorded which). The receptors come from a human donor who was either an allogeneic HSCT recipient or a stem cell or donor lymphocyte infusion donor (not recorded which). It is not recorded whose cells these are; they may come from a transplant donor.

Only a few counts were recorded for this clonotype. The rearrangement links TRBV28 to TRBJ1-4; 7 nucleotides agree with TRBD1. The germline V gene encodes CDR1 MDHEN and CDR2 SYDVKM. Losses at the gene ends were 5 bases for V and 4 bases for J; bases not matched to a gene: 4. This CDR3 region has 14 residues. CDR3 coding DNA: TGTGCCAGCAGTAAACAGGGGAATAATGAAAAACTGTTTTTT. Protein sequence: CASSKQGNNEKLFF.

The chain recombines TRBV5-1 with TRBJ2-7; TRBD1 agrees at 7 bases. CDR3 length: 14 residues. The trim removed 2 bases at V and 3 bases at J, leaving 5 bases unmatched. Germline assignment: CDR1 SGHRS and CDR2 YFSETQ. The CDR3 DNA reads TGCGCCAGCAGCTTCCGACAGGGCTACTACGAGCAGTACTTC. Protein sequence: CASSFRQGYYEQYF.

The chain employs TRBV11-2 and TRBJ2-7; perhaps TRBD1 as D (6 bases). Deletions cut 1 base from V and 3 bases from J, with 13 bases between. This CDR3 comprises 15 residues. In germline, CDR1 is SGHAT, CDR2 FQNNGV. This chain's CDR3 is CASSLGYRAGYEQYF. The CDR3 coding sequence is TGTGCCAGCAGCTTAGGTTACAGGGCCGGCTACGAGCAGTACTTC. Together with reference TRBV11-2 and TRBJ2-7, the CDR3 gives the full variable domain: EAGVAQSPRYKIIEKRQSVAFWCNPISGHATLYWYQQILGQGPKLLIQFQNNGVVDDSQLPKDRFSAERLKGVDSTLKIQPAKLEDSAVYLCASSLGYRAGYEQYFGPGTRLTVT.

This clonotype turned up a few times. V usage is TRBV6-2 or TRBV6-3 and J usage is TRBJ1-2, with 7 bases lining up with TRBD1. Germline values: CDR1 MNHEY, CDR2 SVGEGT. V lost 6 bases and J lost 8; bases outside the gene matches: 9. The CDR3 is 13 amino acids. CDR3: CASSQQGLRGYTF. The CDR3 bases are TGTGCCAGCAGCCAACAGGGGTTGCGCGGCTACACCTTC.

The table lists this clonotype with a few counts. CDR3 DNA sequence: TGTGCCTGGTCTCCAAGCTCCTACGAGCAGTACTTC. Its protein is CAWSPSSYEQYF. V gene TRBV30 combines with J gene TRBJ2-7; D is uncertain. From germline, CDR1 is GTSNPN and CDR2 SVGIG (reference sequence). This CDR3 spans 12 amino acids. The ends were cut back, 5 bases at V and 0 bases at J, with 8 bases in the middle.

This clonotype was counted at least ten times. This rearrangement joins TRBV4-2 to TRBJ2-7; no clear D gene. Germline loops: CDR1 LGHNA, CDR2 YNFKEQ. V lost 0 bases and J lost 3, with 9 bases in between. This CDR3 has 14 amino acids. CDR3 in DNA: TGTGCCAGCAGCCAAGAGGATAATGGCTACGAGCAGTACTTC. Its protein product is CASSQEDNGYEQYF.

In this sample, this clonotype turned up a few times. The CDR3 here is CSASSPETQYF. The CDR3 region has the DNA TGCAGTGCCTCCTCTCCCGAGACCCAGTACTTC. The chain couples TRBV20-1 to TRBJ2-5; D gene uncertain. Trimming took 6 bases from V and 5 from J, leaving 10 bases between them. The CDR3 sequence is 11 residues long. CDR1 and CDR2 (germline): DFQATT, SNEGSKA (reference sequence).

J is TRBJ2-7 and V is TRBV7-2; 10 bases match TRBD1. The CDR3 has 13 residues. The germline V gene encodes CDR1 SGHTA and CDR2 FQGNSA. V lost 5 bases to trimming and J lost 6 bases; unmatched junction nucleotides: 4. The CDR3 region has the DNA TGTGCCAGCAGCGTAGGGACAGGGGCCGAGCAGTACTTC. Translation: CASSVGTGAEQYF.

The rearrangement links TRBV12-3 or TRBV12-4 to TRBJ2-2; perhaps TRBD1 as D (5 bases). CDR3 length: 17 residues. Trimming stripped 7 bases from V and 7 bases from J, with 25 bases between. Written as DNA, the CDR3 is TGTGCCAGCATTCACCCGGGTTTCCAGGGATTAGGCGGGGAGCTGTTTTTT. Its translation is CASIHPGFQGLGGELFF.

The rearrangement uses TRBV12-3 or TRBV12-4 and TRBJ1-2; D is unresolved. This CDR3 comprises 13 residues. Trimming removed 5 bases from V and 10 bases from J, with 17 bases in between. The CDR3 DNA reads as TGTGCCAGCAGTCCCGTCCTTCCGCCCCCCTACACCTTC. Translated: CASSPVLPPPYTF.

DNA of the CDR3: TGTGCCAGCAGTTACACGGGTCAGACTGAAGCTTTCTTT. Translating it yields CASSYTGQTEAFF. This chain joins TRBV6-2 or TRBV6-3 and TRBJ1-1; D gene ambiguous. Trimming stripped 2 bases from V and 5 bases from J, with 9 bases between. The CDR3 extends over 13 amino acids. Germline CDR1 MNHEY, CDR2 SVGEGT.

This clonotype has at least ten counts. The chain is built from TRBV27 and TRBJ2-7, with 11 bases aligning to TRBD2. Germline V gene lookup returns CDR1 MNHEY and CDR2 SMNVEV (reference sequence). The CDR3 is 15 residues long. J gave up 2 bases and V 2 bases, and 2 bases lay outside the gene matches. This chain's CDR3 is CASSLGTSGTYEQYF. The DNA for the CDR3 is TGTGCCAGCAGTTTAGGGACTAGCGGAACCTACGAGCAGTACTTC.

The rearrangement links TRBV27 to TRBJ2-2, with 15 nucleotides matching TRBD2. Germline V lookup: CDR1 MNHEY, CDR2 SMNVEV (reference sequence). The V gene end was trimmed by 4 bases and the J gene end by 5 bases; junction bases not matched to a gene: 5. The CDR3 extends over 17 amino acids. The CDR3 coding sequence is TGTGCCAGCAGTTCCGGACTAGCGGGAGGGCCGACCGGGGAGCTGTTTTTT. Amino acid sequence: CASSSGLAGGPTGELFF.

This clonotype was seen a few times. The chain joins TRBV27 to TRBJ1-4; D is unresolved. Germline V lookup: CDR1 MNHEY, CDR2 SMNVEV (reference sequence). V lost 1 base and J lost 3, with 6 bases in between. The CDR3 spans 14 residues. The CDR3: CASSLWAANEKLFF. CDR3 sequence (DNA): TGTGCCAGCAGTTTATGGGCAGCTAATGAAAAACTGTTTTTT.

This clonotype was seen a handful of times. This chain links TRBV29-1 with TRBJ2-3; D unresolved. The CDR3 is 11 amino acids. V lost 1 base to trimming and J lost 6 bases, with 5 bases between them. From germline, CDR1 is SQVTM and CDR2 ANQGSEA. CDR3 sequence: CSVEARDTQYF. The CDR3 bases are TGCAGCGTTGAAGCGAGGGATACGCAGTATTTT.